This paragraph covers one T cell receptor beta chain sequence. Its cognate antigen is unknown. The CDR3 has 13 residues. Germline V CDR1 and CDR2: MDHEN, SYDVKM. V lost 7 bases, J lost 3 bases, and 13 bases lay in between. Once extracted for a subset, genomic DNA was divided evenly among several immunoSEQ plates. Here immunoSEQ multiplex PCR was the method, and the copy in TCRdb shows in-frame clones only, minus some. The table records more than 600,000 clones, around 90% of them present only once. These data originate in a study of shared clonotypes between healthy human individuals. Whole-study results and caveats: The study found 4.5% to 5% of naive CD4 clonotypes shared across several donors. Sampling included only blood; tissue repertoires likely differ.

CD45RO-negative cells were positively selected for CCR7, leaving out terminally differentiated effector memory CD45RA+ cells. The rearrangement joins TRBV28 to TRBJ2-7; D is possibly TRBD1 (6 bases). Sequencing used naive CD8+ T cells sorted from blood. This receptor was identified in a man aged 25-45 years in good health. CDR3 residues: CASIGTHYYEQYF. CDR3 nucleotides: TGTGCCAGCATCGGGACACACTACTACGAGCAGTACTTC.